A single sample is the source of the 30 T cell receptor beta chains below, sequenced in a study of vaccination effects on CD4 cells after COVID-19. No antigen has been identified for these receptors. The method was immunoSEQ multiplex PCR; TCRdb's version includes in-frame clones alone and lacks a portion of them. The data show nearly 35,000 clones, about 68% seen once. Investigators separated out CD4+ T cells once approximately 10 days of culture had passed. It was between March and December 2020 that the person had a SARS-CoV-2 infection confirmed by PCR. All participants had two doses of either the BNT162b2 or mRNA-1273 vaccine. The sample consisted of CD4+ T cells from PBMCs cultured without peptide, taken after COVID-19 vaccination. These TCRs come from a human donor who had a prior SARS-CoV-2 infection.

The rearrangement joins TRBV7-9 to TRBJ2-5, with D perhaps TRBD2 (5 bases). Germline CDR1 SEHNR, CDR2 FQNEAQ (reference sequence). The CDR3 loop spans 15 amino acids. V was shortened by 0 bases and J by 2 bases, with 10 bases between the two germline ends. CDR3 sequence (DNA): TGTGCCAGCAGCTTAGCTTGGGAGACACAAGAGACCCAGTACTTC. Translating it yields CASSLAWETQETQYF.

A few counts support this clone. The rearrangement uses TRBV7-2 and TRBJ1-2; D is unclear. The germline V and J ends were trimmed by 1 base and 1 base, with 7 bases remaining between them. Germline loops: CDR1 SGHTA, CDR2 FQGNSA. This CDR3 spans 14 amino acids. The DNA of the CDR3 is TGTGCCAGCAGCTTAGTAGGTCGTAACTATGGCTACACCTTC. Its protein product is CASSLVGRNYGYTF.

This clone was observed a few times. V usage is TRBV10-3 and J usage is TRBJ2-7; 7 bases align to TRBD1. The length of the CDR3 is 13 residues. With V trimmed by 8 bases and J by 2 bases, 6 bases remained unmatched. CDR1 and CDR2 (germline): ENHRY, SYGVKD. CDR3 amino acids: CAIGDSLTYEQYF. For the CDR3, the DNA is TGTGCCATCGGGGACAGCCTAACCTACGAGCAGTACTTC.

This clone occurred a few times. This chain's CDR3 is CATEMWFGNTIYF. The CDR3 DNA is TGTGCCACCGAAATGTGGTTTGGAAACACCATATATTTT. J is TRBJ1-3 and V is TRBV12-3 or TRBV12-4; D call uncertain. Trimming removed 10 bases at V and 3 bases at J, with 13 bases between. This CDR3 contains 13 residues.

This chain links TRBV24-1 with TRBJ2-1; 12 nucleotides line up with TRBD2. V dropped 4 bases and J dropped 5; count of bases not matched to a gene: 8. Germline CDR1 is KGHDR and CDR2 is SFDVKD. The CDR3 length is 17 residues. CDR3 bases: TGTGCCACCAGTGACACCACGACTAGCGGGAGACACAATGAGCAGTTCTTC. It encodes CATSDTTTSGRHNEQFF.

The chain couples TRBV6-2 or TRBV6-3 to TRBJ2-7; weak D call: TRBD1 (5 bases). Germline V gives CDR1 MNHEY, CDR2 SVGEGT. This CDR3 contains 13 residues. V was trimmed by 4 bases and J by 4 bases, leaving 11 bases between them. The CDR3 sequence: CASSLRGSYEQYF. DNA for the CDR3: TGTGCCAGCAGTTTAAGGGGCTCGTACGAGCAGTACTTC.

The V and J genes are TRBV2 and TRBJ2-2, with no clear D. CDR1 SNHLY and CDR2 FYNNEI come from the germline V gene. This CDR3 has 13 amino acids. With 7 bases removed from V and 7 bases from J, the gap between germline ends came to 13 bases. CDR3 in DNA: TGTGCCAGCACGAGGATAGGAGACGGGGAGCTGTTTTTT. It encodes CASTRIGDGELFF.

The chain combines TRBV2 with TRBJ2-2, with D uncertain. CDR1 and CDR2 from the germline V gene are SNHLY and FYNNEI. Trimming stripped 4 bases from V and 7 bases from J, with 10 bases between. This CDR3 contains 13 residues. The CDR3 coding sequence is TGTGCCAGCAGTGTGGGATATATCGGGGAGCTGTTTTTT. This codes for CASSVGYIGELFF.

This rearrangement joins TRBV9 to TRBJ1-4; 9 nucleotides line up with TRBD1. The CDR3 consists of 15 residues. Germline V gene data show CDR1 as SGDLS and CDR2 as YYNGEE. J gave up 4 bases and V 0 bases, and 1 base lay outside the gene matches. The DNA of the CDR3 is TGTGCCAGCAGCGTAGGGGGACAGGGTAATGAAAAACTGTTTTTT. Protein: CASSVGGQGNEKLFF.

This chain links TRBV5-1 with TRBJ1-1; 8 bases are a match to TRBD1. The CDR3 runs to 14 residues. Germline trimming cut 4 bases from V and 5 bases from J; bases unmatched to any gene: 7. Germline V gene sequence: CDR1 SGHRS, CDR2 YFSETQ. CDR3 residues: CASSLLGQGTEAFF. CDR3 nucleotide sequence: TGCGCCAGCAGCCTCCTCGGACAGGGAACTGAAGCTTTCTTT.

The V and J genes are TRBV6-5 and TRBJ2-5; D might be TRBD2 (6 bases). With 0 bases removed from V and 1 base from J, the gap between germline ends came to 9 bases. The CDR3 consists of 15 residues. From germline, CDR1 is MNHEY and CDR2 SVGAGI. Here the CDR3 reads CASSYSLASQETQYF. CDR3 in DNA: TGTGCCAGCAGTTACTCGCTAGCGTCCCAAGAGACCCAGTACTTC.

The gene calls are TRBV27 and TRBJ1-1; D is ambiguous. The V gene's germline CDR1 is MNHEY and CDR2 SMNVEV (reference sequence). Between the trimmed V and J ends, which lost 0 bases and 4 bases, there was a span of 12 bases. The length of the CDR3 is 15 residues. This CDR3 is CASSLSIGRFTEAFF. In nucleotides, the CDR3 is TGTGCCAGCAGTTTATCGATAGGGAGATTCACTGAAGCTTTCTTT.

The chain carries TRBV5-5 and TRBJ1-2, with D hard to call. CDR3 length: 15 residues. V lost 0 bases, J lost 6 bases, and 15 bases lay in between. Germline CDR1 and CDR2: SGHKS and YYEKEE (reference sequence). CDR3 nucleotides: TGTGCCAGCAGCTTGGGATTTGAACGTGGGGATGGCTACACCTTC. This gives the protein CASSLGFERGDGYTF.

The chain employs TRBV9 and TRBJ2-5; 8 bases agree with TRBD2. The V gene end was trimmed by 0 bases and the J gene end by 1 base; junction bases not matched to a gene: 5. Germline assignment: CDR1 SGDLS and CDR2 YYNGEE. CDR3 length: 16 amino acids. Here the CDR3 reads CASSVAGGRTQETQYF. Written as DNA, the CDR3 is TGTGCCAGCAGCGTAGCGGGGGGGAGAACCCAAGAGACCCAGTACTTC.

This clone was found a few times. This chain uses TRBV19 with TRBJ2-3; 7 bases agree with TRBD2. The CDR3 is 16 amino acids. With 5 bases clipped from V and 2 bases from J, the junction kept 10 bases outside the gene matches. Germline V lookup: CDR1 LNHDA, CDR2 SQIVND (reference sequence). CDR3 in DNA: TGTGCCAGTAGTTCCAGACTAGCCTTCTACACAGATACGCAGTATTTT. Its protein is CASSSRLAFYTDTQYF.

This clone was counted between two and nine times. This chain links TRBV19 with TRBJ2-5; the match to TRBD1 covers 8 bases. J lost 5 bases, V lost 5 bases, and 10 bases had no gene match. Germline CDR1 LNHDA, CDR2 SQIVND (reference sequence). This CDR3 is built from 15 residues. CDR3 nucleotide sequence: TGTGCCAGTAGTGCGGGGACAGGAGGGGCTGAGACCCAGTACTTC. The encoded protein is CASSAGTGGAETQYF.

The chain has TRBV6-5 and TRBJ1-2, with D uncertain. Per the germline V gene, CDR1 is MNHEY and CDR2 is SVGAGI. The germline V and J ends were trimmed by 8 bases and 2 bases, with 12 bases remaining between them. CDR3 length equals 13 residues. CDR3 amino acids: CASGSDLNYGYTF. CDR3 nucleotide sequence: TGTGCCAGCGGTTCCGACTTAAACTATGGCTACACCTTC.

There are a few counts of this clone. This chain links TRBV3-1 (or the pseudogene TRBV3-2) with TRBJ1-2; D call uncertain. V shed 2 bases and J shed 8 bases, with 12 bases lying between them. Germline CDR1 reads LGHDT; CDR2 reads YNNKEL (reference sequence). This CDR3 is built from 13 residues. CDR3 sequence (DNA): TGTGCCAGCAGCCAAAGGGAGGGTAACGGCTACACCTTC. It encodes CASSQREGNGYTF.

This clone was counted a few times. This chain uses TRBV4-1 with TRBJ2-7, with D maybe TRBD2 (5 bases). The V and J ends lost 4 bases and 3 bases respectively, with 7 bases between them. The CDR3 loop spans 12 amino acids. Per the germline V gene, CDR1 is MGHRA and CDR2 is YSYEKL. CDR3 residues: CASSPDFYEQYF. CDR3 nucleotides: TGCGCCAGCAGCCCGGACTTCTACGAGCAGTACTTC.

The CDR3 nucleotides read TGTGCCAGTAGTCCCTCGGGGTCGAACACTGAAGCTTTCTTT. As protein: CASSPSGSNTEAFF. The chain recombines TRBV19 with TRBJ1-1, with no clear D. V dropped 5 bases and J dropped 1 base, with 11 bases sitting between them. The CDR3 is 14 residues long. Germline V gene data show CDR1 as LNHDA and CDR2 as SQIVND (reference sequence).

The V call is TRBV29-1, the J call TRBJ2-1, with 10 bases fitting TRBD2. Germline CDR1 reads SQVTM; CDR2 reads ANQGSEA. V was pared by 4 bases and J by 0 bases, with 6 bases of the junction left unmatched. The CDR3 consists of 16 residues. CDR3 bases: TGCAGCGTTGTTTCCGGACTAGCGGACTCCTACAATGAGCAGTTCTTC. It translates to CSVVSGLADSYNEQFF.

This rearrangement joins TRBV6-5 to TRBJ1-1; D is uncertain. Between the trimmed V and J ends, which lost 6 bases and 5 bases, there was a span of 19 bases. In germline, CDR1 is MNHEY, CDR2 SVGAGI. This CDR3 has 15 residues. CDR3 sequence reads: CASRLVGPPRTEAFF. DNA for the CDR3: TGTGCCAGCAGGTTGGTAGGGCCCCCGAGGACTGAAGCTTTCTTT.

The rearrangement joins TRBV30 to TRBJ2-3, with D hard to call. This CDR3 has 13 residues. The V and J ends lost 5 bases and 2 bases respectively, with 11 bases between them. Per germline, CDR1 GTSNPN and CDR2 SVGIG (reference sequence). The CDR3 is CAWESKATDTQYF. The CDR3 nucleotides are TGTGCCTGGGAGTCGAAGGCCACAGATACGCAGTATTTT.

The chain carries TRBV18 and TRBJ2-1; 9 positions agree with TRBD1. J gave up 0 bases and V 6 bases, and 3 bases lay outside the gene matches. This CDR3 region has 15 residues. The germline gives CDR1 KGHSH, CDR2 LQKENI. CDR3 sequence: CASSGDRVSYNEQFF. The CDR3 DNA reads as TGTGCCAGCTCCGGGGACAGGGTCTCCTACAATGAGCAGTTCTTC.

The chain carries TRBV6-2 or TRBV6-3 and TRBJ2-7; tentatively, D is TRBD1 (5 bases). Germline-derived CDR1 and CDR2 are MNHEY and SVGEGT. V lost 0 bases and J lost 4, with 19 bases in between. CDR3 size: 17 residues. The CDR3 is CASSYSGAARAVYEQYF. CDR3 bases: TGTGCCAGCAGTTACTCAGGGGCCGCCCGAGCCGTTTACGAGCAGTACTTC.

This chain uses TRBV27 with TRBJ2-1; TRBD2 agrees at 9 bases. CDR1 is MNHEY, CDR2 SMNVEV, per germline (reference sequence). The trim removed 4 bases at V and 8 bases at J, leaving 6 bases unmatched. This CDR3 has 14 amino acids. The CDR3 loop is CASSWRRGGDEQFF. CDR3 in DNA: TGTGCCAGCAGTTGGCGTCGCGGGGGGGATGAGCAGTTCTTC.

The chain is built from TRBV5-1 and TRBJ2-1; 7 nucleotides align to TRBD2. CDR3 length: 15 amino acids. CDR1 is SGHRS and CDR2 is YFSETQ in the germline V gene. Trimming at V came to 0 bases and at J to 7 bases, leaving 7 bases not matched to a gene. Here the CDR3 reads CASSLVVAGLNEQFF. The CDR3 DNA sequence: TGCGCCAGCAGCTTGGTAGTAGCGGGCTTGAATGAGCAGTTCTTC.

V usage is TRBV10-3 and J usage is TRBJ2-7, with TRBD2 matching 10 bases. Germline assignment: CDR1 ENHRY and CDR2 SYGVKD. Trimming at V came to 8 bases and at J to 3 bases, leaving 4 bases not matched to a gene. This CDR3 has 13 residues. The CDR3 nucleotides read TGTGCCATCCGTACTAGCGGGGACTACGAGCAGTACTTC. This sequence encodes CAIRTSGDYEQYF.

CDR3 nucleotide sequence: TGTGCCAGTAAGGGTAGCAATCAGCCCCAGCATTTT. It codes for CASKGSNQPQHF. J is TRBJ1-5 and V is TRBV19, with D uncertain. Germline CDR1 and CDR2: LNHDA and SQIVND (reference sequence). This CDR3 has 12 residues. Trimming left V 7 bases short and J 0 bases short, with 4 bases between.

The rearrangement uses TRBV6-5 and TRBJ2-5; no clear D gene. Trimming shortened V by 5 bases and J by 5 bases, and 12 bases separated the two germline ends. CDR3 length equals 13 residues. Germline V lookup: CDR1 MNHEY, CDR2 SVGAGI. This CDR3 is CASSPGFVETQYF. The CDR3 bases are TGTGCCAGCAGTCCAGGTTTTGTGGAGACCCAGTACTTC.